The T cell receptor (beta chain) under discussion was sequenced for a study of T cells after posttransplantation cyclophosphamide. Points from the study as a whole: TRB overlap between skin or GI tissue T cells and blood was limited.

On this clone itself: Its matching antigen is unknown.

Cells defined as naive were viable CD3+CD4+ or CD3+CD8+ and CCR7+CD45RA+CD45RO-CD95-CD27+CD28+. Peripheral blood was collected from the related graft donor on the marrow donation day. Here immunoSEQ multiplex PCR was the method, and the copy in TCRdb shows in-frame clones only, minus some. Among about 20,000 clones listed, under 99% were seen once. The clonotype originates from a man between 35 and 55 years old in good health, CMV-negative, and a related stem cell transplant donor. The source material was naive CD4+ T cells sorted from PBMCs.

In DNA form, the CDR3 reads TGTGCCAGCAGCTTGGGAGGGGGCGACTACGAGCAGTACTTC. Translating it yields CASSLGGGDYEQYF. The V gene is TRBV5-5, the J gene TRBJ2-7; 7 bases match TRBD1. From germline, CDR1 is SGHKS and CDR2 YYEKEE (reference sequence). The length of the CDR3 is 14 residues. Trimming took 0 bases from V and 3 from J; bases not matched to a gene: 3.